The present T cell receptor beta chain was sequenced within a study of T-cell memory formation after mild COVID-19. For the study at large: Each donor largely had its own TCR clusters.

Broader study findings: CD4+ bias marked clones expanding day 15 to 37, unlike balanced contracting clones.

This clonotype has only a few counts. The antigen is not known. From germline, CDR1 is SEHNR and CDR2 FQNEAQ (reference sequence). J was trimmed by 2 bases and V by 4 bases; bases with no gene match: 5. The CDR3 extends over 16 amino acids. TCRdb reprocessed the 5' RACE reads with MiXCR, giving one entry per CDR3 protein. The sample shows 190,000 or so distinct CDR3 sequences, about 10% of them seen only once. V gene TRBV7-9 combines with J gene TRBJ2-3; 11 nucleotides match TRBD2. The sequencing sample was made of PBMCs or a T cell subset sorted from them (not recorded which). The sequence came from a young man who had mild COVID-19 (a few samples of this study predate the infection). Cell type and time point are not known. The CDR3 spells CASSSLLAGATDTQYF. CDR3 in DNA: TGTGCCAGCAGCTCTCTACTAGCGGGGGCCACAGATACGCAGTATTTT.